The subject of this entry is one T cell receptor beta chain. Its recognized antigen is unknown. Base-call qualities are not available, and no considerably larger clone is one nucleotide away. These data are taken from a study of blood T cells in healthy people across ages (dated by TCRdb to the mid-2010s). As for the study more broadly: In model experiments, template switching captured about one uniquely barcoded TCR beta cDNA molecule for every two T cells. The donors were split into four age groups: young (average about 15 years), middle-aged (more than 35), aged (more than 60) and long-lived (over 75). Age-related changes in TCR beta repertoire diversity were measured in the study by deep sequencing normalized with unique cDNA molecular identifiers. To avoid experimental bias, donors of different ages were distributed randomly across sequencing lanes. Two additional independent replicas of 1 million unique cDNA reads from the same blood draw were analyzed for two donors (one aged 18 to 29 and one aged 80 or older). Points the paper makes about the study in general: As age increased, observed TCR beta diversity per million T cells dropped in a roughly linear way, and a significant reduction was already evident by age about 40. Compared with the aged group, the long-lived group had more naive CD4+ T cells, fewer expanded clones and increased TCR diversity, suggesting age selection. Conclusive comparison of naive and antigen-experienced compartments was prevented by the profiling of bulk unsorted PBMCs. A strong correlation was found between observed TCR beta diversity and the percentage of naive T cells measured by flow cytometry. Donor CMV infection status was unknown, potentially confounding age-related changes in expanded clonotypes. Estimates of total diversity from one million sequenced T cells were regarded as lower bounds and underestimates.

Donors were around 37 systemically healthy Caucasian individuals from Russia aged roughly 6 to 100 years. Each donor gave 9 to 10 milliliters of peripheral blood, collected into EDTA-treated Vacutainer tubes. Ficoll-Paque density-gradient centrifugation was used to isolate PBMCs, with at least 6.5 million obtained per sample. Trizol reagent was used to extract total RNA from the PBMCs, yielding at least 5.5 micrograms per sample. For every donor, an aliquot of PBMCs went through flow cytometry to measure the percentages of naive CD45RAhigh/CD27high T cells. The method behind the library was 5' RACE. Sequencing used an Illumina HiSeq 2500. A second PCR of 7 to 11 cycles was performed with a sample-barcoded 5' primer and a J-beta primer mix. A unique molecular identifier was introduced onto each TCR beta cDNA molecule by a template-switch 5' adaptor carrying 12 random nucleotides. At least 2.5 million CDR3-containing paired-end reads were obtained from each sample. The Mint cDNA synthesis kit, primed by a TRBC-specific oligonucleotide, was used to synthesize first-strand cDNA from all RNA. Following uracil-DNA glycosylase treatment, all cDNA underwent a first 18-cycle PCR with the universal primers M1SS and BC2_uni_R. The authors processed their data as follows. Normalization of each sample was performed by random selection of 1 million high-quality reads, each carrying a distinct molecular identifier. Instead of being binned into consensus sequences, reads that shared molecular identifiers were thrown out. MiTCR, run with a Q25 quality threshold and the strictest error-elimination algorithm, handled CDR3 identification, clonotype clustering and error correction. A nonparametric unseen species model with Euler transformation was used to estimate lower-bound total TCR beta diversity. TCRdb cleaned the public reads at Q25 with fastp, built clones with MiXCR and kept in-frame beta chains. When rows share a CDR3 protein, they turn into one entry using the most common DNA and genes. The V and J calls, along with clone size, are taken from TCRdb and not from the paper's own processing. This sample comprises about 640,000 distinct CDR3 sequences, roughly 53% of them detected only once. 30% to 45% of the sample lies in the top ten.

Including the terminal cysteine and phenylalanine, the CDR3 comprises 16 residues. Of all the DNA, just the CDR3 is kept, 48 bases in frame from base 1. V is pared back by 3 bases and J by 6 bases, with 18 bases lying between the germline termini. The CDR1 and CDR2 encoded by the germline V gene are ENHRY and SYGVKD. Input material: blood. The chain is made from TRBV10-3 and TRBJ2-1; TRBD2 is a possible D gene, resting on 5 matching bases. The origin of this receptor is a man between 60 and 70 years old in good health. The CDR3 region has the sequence CAISDPFTRGLNEQFF. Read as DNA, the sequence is TGTGCCATCAGTGACCCCTTTACCAGAGGGCTCAATGAGCAGTTCTTC.